This T cell receptor (beta chain) stems from a study of T cell responses to AZD1222 COVID-19 vaccine. Study-level points and caveats: A mostly white British donor set with more females was recruited, and clonal diversity was possibly underestimated. Two doses of AZD1222 preceded a rise in Spike-specific TCR breadth and depth. The study found vaccine-associated CD4 TCRs spanning spike, dominant at 160-218 and 743-854. Nearly half of spike-specific TCRs reportedly target variant regions that are unmutated in the B.1.351 and B.1.1.7 variants.

Concerning this clone: Its antigen remains unknown.

Data came from immunoSEQ multiplex PCR; TCRdb stores just in-frame clones and leaves some out. The table lists 150,000 or so clones, with approximately 2% in the top ten. Source material: peripheral blood. This sequence originates from an adult in good health.

CDR3 coding DNA: TGTGCCACCAGCAGAGATTCATATGCGACATCCTGGAACACTGAAGCTTTCTTT. This translates into CATSRDSYATSWNTEAFF. The V call is TRBV15, the J call TRBJ1-1; unclear D gene. Per the germline V gene, CDR1 is LNHNV and CDR2 is YYDKDF (reference sequence). The CDR3 is 18 amino acids. V lost 0 bases and J lost 1, with 18 bases in between.